The TCR beta chain described here comes from a study of blood T cell repertoires in COVID-19. This table comes from immunoSEQ multiplex PCR, and its TCRdb copy is limited to in-frame clones, with some not included. This table holds under 75,000 clones, 75% to 80% found once. To note about this clone: Germline is not matched at one junction end, which may reflect a read error.

Germline V gives CDR1 LNHDA, CDR2 SQIVND (reference sequence). There are 9 residues in the CDR3. This clonotype was sampled from a woman in her sixties or seventies with acute or convalescent COVID-19. Sequencing was carried out using peripheral blood. The chain links TRBV19 to TRBJ1-2, with 8 positions matching TRBD1. This chain's CDR3 is CASGTGNNF. The CDR3 nucleotides read TGTGCCAGTGGGACAGGTAACAACTTC.